Listed below are T cell receptor beta chains from one sample, sequenced in a study of blood T cell repertoires in COVID-19. Sequencing used immunoSEQ multiplex PCR; TCRdb keeps in-frame clones, though not all of them. Found here are some 180,000 clones, roughly 80% of them singletons; the top ten hold approximately 12%. Input material: peripheral blood. These receptors were obtained from a woman older than 75 with COVID-19, enrolled during active disease. Each CDR3 is given with its conserved first and last residue. Each record gives: V gene, clone size, D gene, J gene, CDR3 DNA, CDR3 protein. The D gene is left open where the match is weak. For some rows the clone size is stated as once, few or many, or as a class when expanded; others skip it.

V: TRBV19; size: many; D: -; J: TRBJ1-2; DNA: TGTGCCAGTAATACTCGGAACCAGCAGGGGATCCATGGCTACACCTTC; CDR3: CASNTRNQQGIHGYTF
V: TRBV7-9; size: once; D: TRBD1; J: TRBJ1-2; DNA: TGTGCCAGCAGCTCTAGGACAGGTTCTAACTATGGCTACACCTTC; CDR3: CASSSRTGSNYGYTF
V: TRBV28; size: -; D: -; J: TRBJ2-1; DNA: TGTGCCAGCAGTTTAGCGGCAACCCTTTACAATGAGCAGTTCTTC; CDR3: CASSLAATLYNEQFF
V: TRBV21-1; size: -; D: -; J: TRBJ1-2; DNA: TGTGCCAGCAGCTGGCCCGGGGACAGGAGTTTCTATGGCTACACCTTC; CDR3: CASSWPGDRSFYGYTF
V: TRBV6-5; size: -; D: -; J: TRBJ2-7; DNA: TGTGCCAGCGCAACCCAGGGTTCCACGTTCGACGAGCAGTACTTC; CDR3: CASATQGSTFDEQYF
V: TRBV7-2; size: -; D: -; J: TRBJ2-1; DNA: TGTGCCAGCAGCTTAGAATGGGGAGATGAGCAGTTCTTC; CDR3: CASSLEWGDEQFF
V: TRBV19; size: -; D: -; J: TRBJ1-6; DNA: TGTGCCAGTAACCAGGGCAATAATTCACCCCTCCACTTT; CDR3: CASNQGNNSPLHF
V: TRBV2; size: -; D: -; J: TRBJ2-1; DNA: TGTGCCAGCAGTGAGGGACACCTCTCCTACAATGAGCAGTTCTTC; CDR3: CASSEGHLSYNEQFF
V: TRBV15; size: -; D: -; J: TRBJ1-1; DNA: TGTGCCACCAGCAGAGATCGAGGCAGAGAAGCTTTCTTT; CDR3: CATSRDRGREAFF
V: TRBV12-3/TRBV12-4; size: few; D: -; J: TRBJ1-1; DNA: TGTGCCAGCAGTTCCCTAGGGGCTGAAGCTTTCTTT; CDR3: CASSSLGAEAFF
V: TRBV28; size: -; D: TRBD2; J: TRBJ2-7; DNA: TGTGCCAGCGGGGGAAAAGCGGGAGTGCACTCCGAGCAGTACTTC; CDR3: CASGGKAGVHSEQYF
V: TRBV30; size: once; D: -; J: TRBJ1-6; DNA: TGTGCCTGGAGTGTGGACAATGCCCATTCACCCCTCCACTTT; CDR3: CAWSVDNAHSPLHF
V: TRBV21-1; size: once; D: -; J: TRBJ1-1; DNA: TGTGCCAGCAGAACCGGGAGGCCTGAAGCTTTCTTT; CDR3: CASRTGRPEAFF
V: TRBV5-5; size: once; D: -; J: TRBJ2-1; DNA: TGTGCCAGCAGCTTGACGGCGGGTACAGGGCCCTACAATGAGCAGTTCTTC; CDR3: CASSLTAGTGPYNEQFF
V: TRBV19; size: -; D: -; J: TRBJ1-1; DNA: TGTGCCAGTAGTTTTGCAGGTCACACTGAAGCTTTCTTT; CDR3: CASSFAGHTEAFF
V: TRBV5-5; size: -; D: -; J: TRBJ1-5; DNA: TGTGCCAGCAGCCCCCTGCGGTATAGCAATCAGCCCCAGCATTTT; CDR3: CASSPLRYSNQPQHF
V: TRBV10-3; size: -; D: -; J: TRBJ2-1; DNA: TGTGCCATCAGTGAAAACGGCCGGGACAATGAGCAGTTCTTC; CDR3: CAISENGRDNEQFF
V: TRBV12-3/TRBV12-4; size: -; D: -; J: TRBJ2-1; DNA: TGTGCCAGCAGTTTTTTCGGGAACAATGAGCAGTTCTTC; CDR3: CASSFFGNNEQFF